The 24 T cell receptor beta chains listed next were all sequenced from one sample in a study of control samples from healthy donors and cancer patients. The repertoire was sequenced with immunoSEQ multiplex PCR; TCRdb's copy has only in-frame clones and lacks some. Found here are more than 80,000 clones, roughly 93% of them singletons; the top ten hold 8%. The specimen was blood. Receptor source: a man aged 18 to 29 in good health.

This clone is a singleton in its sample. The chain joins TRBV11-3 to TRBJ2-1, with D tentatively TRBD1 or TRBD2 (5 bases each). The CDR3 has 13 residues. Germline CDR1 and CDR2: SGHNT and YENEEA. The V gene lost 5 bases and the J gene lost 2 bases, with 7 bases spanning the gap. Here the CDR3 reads CASSQGPYNEQFF. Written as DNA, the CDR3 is TGTGCCAGCAGCCAGGGACCCTACAATGAGCAGTTCTTC.

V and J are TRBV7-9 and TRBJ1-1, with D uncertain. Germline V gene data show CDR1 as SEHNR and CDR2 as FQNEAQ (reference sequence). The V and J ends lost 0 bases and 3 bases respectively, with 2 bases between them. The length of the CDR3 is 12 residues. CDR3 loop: CASSLAHTEAFF. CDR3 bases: TGTGCCAGCAGCTTAGCCCACACTGAAGCTTTCTTT.

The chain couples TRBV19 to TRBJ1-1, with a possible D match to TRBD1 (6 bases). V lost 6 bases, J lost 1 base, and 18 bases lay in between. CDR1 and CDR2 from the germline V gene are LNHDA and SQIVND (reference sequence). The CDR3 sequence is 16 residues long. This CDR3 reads CASSFRGSRRNTEAFF. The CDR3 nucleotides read TGTGCCAGTAGCTTCAGGGGCTCTCGGAGGAACACTGAAGCTTTCTTT.

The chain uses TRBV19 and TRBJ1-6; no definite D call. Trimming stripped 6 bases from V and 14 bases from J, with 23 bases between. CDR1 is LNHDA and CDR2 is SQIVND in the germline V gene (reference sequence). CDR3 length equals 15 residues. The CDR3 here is CASRPPHESTDTLHF. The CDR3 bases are TGTGCCAGTAGACCTCCGCATGAATCGACCGACACCCTCCACTTT.

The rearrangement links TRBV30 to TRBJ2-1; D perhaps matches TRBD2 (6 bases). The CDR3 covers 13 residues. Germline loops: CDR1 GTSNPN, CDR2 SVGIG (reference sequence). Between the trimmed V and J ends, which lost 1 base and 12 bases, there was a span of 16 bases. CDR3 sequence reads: CAWSGTPPGGQFF. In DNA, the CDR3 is TGTGCCTGGAGTGGGACCCCGCCCGGGGGGCAGTTCTTC. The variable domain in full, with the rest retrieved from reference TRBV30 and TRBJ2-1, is SQTIHQWPATLVQPVGSPLSLECTVEGTSNPNLYWYRQAAGRGLQLLFYSVGIGQISSEVPQNLSASRPQDRQFILSSKKLLLSDSGFYLCAWSGTPPGGQFFGPGTRLTVL.

The CDR3 DNA sequence: TGTGCCAGCACCCCGGGCGTGAATCAGCCCCAGCATTTT. Translation gives CASTPGVNQPQHF. The gene calls are TRBV6-5 and TRBJ1-5; D not resolved. The V end was cut by 7 bases, the J end by 4 bases, with 11 bases between. Germline CDR1 MNHEY, CDR2 SVGAGI. The CDR3 runs 13 residues.

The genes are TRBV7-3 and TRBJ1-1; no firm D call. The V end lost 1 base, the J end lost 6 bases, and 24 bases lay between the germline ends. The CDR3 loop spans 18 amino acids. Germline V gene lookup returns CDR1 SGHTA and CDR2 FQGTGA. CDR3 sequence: CASSLNPLSIFTDSEAFF. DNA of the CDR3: TGTGCCAGCAGCTTAAACCCTCTGTCTATCTTCACGGACTCTGAAGCTTTCTTT.

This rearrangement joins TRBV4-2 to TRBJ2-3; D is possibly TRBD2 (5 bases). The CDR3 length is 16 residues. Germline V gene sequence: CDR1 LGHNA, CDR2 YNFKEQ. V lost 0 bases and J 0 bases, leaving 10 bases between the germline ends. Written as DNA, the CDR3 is TGTGCCAGCAGCCAAGAACTAGTTGCCAGCACAGATACGCAGTATTTT. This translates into CASSQELVASTDTQYF.

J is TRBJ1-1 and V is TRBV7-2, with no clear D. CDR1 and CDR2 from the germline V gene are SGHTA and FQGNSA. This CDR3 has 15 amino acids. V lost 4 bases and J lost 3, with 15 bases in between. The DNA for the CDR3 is TGTGCCAGCAGCTCGTCGTCTGGCCCTTACACTGAAGCTTTCTTT. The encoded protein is CASSSSSGPYTEAFF.

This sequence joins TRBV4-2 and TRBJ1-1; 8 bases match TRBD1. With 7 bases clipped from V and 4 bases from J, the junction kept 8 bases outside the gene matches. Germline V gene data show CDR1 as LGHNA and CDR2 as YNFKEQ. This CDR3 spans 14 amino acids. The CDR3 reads CASKFSGGSTEAFF. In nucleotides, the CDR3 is TGTGCCAGCAAGTTCTCAGGGGGCTCCACTGAAGCTTTCTTT.

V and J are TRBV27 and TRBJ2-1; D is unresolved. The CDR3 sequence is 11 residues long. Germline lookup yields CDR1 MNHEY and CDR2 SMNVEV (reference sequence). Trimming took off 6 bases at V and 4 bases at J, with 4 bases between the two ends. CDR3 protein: CASSRYNEQFF. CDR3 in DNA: TGTGCCAGCAGCCGATACAATGAGCAGTTCTTC.

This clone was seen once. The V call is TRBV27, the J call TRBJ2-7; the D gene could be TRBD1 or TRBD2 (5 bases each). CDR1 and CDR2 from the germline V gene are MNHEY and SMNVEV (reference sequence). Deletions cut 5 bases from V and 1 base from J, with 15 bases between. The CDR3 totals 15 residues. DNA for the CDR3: TGTGCCAGCAGTGATCCCCGGGGCAGATCCTACGAGCAGTACTTC. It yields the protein CASSDPRGRSYEQYF.

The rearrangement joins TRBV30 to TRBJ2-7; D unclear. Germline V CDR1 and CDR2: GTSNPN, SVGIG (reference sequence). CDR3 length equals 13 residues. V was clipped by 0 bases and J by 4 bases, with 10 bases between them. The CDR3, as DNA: TGTGCCTGGAGTGTACTTCTGGGATACGAGCAGTACTTC. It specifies CAWSVLLGYEQYF.

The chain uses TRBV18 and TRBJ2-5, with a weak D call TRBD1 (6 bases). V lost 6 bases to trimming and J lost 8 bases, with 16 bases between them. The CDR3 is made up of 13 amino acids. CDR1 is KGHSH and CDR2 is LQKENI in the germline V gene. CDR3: CASSEGQPDTQYF. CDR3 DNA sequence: TGTGCCAGCTCGGAAGGACAGCCGGATACCCAGTACTTC.

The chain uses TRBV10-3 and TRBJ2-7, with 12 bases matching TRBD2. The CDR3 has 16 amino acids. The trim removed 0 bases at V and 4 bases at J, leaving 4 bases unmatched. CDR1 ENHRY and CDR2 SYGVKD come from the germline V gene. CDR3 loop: CAISESTSGGRYEQYF. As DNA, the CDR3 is TGTGCCATCAGTGAGTCGACTAGCGGGGGTAGATACGAGCAGTACTTC.

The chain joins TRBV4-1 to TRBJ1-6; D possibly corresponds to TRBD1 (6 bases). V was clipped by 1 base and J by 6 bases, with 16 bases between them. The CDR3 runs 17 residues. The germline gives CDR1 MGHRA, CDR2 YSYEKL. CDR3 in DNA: TGCGCCAGCAGCCAAGGCGGCAGGGGTGAAGCTAATTCACCCCTCCACTTT. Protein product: CASSQGGRGEANSPLHF.

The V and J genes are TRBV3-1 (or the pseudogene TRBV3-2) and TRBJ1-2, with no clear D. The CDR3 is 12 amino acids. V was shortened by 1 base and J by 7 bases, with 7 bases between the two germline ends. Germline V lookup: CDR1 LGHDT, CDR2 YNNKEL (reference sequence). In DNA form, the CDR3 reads TGTGCCAGCAGCCAAGGGGCGGGTGGCTACACCTTC. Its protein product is CASSQGAGGYTF.

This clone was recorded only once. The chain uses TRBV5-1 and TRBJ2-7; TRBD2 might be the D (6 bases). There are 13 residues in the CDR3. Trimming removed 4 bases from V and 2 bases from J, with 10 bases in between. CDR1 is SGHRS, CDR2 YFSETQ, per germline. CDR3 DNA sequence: TGCGCCAGCAGCCACGGGGGTCCCTACGAGCAGTACTTC. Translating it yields CASSHGGPYEQYF.

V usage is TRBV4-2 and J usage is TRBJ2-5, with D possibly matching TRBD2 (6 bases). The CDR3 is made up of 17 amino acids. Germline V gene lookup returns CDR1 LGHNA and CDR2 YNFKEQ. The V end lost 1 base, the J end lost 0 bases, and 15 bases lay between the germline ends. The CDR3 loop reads CASSQGWMRGDQETQYF. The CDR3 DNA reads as TGTGCCAGCAGCCAAGGGTGGATGCGGGGAGACCAAGAGACCCAGTACTTC.

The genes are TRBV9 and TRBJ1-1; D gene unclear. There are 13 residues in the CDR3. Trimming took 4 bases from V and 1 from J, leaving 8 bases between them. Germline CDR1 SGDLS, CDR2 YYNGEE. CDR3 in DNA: TGTGCCAGCAGCCCCCAGAAGAACACTGAAGCTTTCTTT. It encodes CASSPQKNTEAFF.

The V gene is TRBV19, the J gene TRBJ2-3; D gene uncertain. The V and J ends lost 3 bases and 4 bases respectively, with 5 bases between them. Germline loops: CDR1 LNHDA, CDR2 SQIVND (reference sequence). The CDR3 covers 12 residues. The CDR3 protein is CASSIGPDTQYF. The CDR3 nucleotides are TGTGCCAGTAGTATTGGCCCAGATACGCAGTATTTT.

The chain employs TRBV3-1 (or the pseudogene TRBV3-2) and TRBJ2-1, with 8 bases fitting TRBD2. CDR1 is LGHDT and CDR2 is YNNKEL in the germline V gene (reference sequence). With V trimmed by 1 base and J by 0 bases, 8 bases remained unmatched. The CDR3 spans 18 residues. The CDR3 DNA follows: TGTGCCAGCAGCCAAGGGGGTGCGGGAGGCCTCTCCTACAATGAGCAGTTCTTC. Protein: CASSQGGAGGLSYNEQFF.

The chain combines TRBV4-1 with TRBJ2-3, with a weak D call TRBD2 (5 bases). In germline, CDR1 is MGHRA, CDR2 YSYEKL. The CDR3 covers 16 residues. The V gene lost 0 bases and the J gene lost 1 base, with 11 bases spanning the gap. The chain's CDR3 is CASSQDSSGGTDTQYF. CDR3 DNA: TGCGCCAGCAGCCAAGATTCCAGCGGAGGCACAGATACGCAGTATTTT.

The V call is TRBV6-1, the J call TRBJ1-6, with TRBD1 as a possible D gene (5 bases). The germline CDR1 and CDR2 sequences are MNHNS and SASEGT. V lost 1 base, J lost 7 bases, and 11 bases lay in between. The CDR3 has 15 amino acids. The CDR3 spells CASSEEVGENSPLHF. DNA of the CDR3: TGTGCCAGCAGTGAAGAGGTAGGGGAGAATTCACCCCTCCACTTT.